Listed below are T cell receptor beta chains from one sample, sequenced in a study of shared T cell receptors in the human thymus. TCRdb's copy holds only in-frame clones and misses some; the assay was immunoSEQ multiplex PCR. Of around 730,000 clones in the sample, roughly 85% were seen once. The sample also formed part of further work on human thymus T cells.

Sequencing was done on a sample of thymocytes. The source of these receptors is a girl under three years old with a congenital heart defect. Both conserved end residues are part of each CDR3.

TRBJ2-3,TRBV5-1,18,CASSLEPTDRVPTDTQYF
TRBJ1-6,TRBV9,17,CASSPIRNSSYNSPLHF
TRBJ2-1,TRBV5-1,17,CASSLVGAVGRNWEQFF
TRBJ1-2,TRBV27,13,CASSLQGDRGYTF
TRBJ2-1,TRBV6-5,13,CASRERGGNEQFF
TRBJ1-2,TRBV20-1,11,CSAYPGKPYTF
TRBJ2-5,TRBV28,15,CASSWAGSTEETQYF
TRBJ1-1,TRBV5-1,16,CASKGTGLSGVTEAFF
TRBJ1-1,TRBV10-3,16,CAISESGQEGDTEAFF
TRBJ2-5,TRBV6-5,15,CASSYGRGSRETQYF
TRBJ1-2,TRBV11-2,14,CASALTGINYGYTF
TRBJ1-1,TRBV25-1,15,CASSVRTGEDTEAFF
TRBJ2-4,TRBV18,13,CASTGSGKNIQYF
TRBJ1-3,TRBV28,18,CASSLCGRTGAPGNTIYF
TRBJ2-7,TRBV28,14,CASSSPAWAFEQYF
TRBJ1-1,TRBV28,13,CASTQQGPTEAFF
TRBJ2-3,TRBV4-1,19,CASSPQRPTSGGAADTQYF
TRBJ1-2,TRBV7-2,17,CASSPRGGGRPFYGYTF
TRBJ2-7,TRBV6-5,13,CASSPQGSYEQYF
TRBJ2-3,TRBV9,17,CASSPRTAKTLTDTQYF
TRBJ1-2,TRBV9,19,CASSPTGSRSREVNYGYTF
TRBJ2-1,TRBV5-6,14,CASSLYRIDNEQFF
TRBJ1-2,TRBV9,15,CASSVDSGTNYGYTF
TRBJ1-2,TRBV7-4,15,CASSHRAGTDYGYTF
TRBJ2-3,TRBV15,15,CATSARPRSTDTQYF
TRBJ2-7,TRBV7-9,15,CASSFSWTAYYEQYF
TRBJ1-1,TRBV27,16,CASSLFAGGTYTEAFF
TRBJ2-7,TRBV6-6,16,CASRFTSGASSYEQYF
TRBJ1-2,TRBV4-3,13,CASSQVVGYGYTF
TRBJ2-7,TRBV29-1,11,CSVAPGAEQYF
TRBJ1-1,TRBV18,12,CASSPKRTEAFF
TRBJ2-2,TRBV9,13,CASSPHYTGELFF
TRBJ1-2,TRBV5-3,12,CARIEADPGYTF
TRBJ2-7,TRBV5-1,18,CASSLSLSGGPIHYEQYF
TRBJ2-2,TRBV14,17,CASSQVSSGGAIGELFF
TRBJ2-1,TRBV11-2,17,CASSLETPPRYGNEQFF
TRBJ2-6,TRBV30,20,CAWSTAEQGEGRTGANVLTF
TRBJ2-7,TRBV5-1,14,CASSLDRVPYEQYF
TRBJ1-5,TRBV6-6,16,CASSFPGGPSNQPQHF
TRBJ1-4,TRBV6-1,19,CASSEAAGDSLESNEKLFF
TRBJ1-2,TRBV6-5,14,CASSYSTDPYGYTF
TRBJ2-7,TRBV14,23,CASSQVSIAHPGQGYEEVYEQYF